The T cell receptor beta chain under discussion was sequenced for a study of T cell repertoires in cytomegalovirus infection. TCRdb passed the reads through MiXCR, listing each CDR3 protein once. The sample carries more than 55,000 distinct CDR3 sequences, roughly 22% recorded once. Remarks on this clonotype: The antigen is unknown.

This clonotype was sampled from a human donor in good health (CMV status not recorded). Some clones in this sample may be carry-over from other donors' samples. Sequencing was performed on CD8+ T cells from cultured PBMCs, taken from culture after CMV antigen stimulation.

CDR3 residues: CASIRQGGNTGELFF. CDR3 coding DNA: TGTGCCAGCATCAGACAGGGAGGGAACACCGGGGAGCTGTTTTTT. The chain links TRBV5-6 to TRBJ2-2, with a tentative D call TRBD1 (7 bases). The germline gives CDR1 SGHDT, CDR2 YYEEEE. V was pared by 6 bases and J by 1 base, with 13 bases between. CDR3 length: 15 residues.